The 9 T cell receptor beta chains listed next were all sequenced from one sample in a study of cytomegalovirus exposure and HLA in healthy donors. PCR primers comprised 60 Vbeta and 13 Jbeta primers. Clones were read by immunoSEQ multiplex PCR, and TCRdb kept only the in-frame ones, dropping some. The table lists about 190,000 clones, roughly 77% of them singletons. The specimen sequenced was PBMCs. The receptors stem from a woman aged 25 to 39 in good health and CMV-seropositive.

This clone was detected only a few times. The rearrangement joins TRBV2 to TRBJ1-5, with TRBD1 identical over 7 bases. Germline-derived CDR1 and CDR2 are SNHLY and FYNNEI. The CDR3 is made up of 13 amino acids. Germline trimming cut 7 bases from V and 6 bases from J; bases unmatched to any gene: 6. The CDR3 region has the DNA TGTGCCAGCACCCGACAGGGTGGTCAGCCCCAGCATTTT. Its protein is CASTRQGGQPQHF.

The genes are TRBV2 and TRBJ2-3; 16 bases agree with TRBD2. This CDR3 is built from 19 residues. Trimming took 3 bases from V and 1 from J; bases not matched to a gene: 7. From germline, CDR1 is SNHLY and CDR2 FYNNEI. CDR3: CASSEMGLAGGWGTDTQYF. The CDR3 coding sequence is TGTGCCAGCAGTGAGATGGGACTAGCGGGAGGGTGGGGCACAGATACGCAGTATTTT.

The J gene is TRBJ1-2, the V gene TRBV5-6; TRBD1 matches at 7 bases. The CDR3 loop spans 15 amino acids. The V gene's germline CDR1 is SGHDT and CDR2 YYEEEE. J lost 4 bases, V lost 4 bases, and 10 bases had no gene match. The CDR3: CASSVTGALFYGYTF. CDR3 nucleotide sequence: TGTGCCAGCAGCGTTACAGGGGCCCTCTTCTATGGCTACACCTTC.

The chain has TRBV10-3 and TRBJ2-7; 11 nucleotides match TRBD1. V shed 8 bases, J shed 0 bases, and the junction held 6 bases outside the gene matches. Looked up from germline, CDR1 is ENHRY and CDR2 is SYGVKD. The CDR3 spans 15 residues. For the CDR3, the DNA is TGTGCCATCCGTGGGACAGGGGGGGACTCCTACGAGCAGTACTTC. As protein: CAIRGTGGDSYEQYF.

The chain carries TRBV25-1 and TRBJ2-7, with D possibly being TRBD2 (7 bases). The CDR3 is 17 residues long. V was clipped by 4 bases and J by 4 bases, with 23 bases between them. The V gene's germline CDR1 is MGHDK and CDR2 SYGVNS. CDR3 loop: CASSVSRGWEGRYEQYF. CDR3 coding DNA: TGTGCCAGCAGTGTCTCGAGGGGGTGGGAGGGCCGATACGAGCAGTACTTC.

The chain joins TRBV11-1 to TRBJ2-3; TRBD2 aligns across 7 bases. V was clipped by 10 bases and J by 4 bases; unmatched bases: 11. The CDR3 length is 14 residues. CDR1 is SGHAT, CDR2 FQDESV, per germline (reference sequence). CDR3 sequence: CATLPGGQADTQYF. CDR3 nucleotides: TGTGCCACCCTACCGGGGGGTCAGGCAGATACGCAGTATTTT. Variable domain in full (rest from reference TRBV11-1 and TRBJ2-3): EAEVAQSPRYKITEKSQAVAFWCDPISGHATLYWYRQILGQGPELLVQFQDESVVDDSQLPKDRFSAERLKGVDSTLKIQPAELGDSAMYLCATLPGGQADTQYFGPGTRLTVL.

The CDR3 protein is CASSLFAGTYNEQFF. CDR3 in DNA: TGTGCCAGCAGCTTATTTGCGGGGACCTACAATGAGCAGTTCTTC. V usage is TRBV7-9 and J usage is TRBJ2-1; tentatively, D is TRBD2 (6 bases). This CDR3 region has 15 residues. CDR1 SEHNR and CDR2 FQNEAQ come from the germline V gene (reference sequence). V dropped 2 bases and J dropped 2 bases, with 10 bases sitting between them.

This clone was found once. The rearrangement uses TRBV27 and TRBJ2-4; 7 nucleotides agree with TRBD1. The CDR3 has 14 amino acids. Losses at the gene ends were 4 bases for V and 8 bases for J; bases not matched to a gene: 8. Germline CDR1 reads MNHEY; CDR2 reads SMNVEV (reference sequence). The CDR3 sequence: CASSSRDSRDIQYF. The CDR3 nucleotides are TGTGCCAGCAGTTCCCGGGACAGCCGAGACATTCAGTACTTC.

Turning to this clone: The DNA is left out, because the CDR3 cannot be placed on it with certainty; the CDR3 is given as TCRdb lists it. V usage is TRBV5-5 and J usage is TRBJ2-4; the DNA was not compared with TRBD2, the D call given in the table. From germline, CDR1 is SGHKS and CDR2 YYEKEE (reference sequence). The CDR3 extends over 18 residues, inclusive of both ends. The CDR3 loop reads CASILGTSGSLAKNIQYF.